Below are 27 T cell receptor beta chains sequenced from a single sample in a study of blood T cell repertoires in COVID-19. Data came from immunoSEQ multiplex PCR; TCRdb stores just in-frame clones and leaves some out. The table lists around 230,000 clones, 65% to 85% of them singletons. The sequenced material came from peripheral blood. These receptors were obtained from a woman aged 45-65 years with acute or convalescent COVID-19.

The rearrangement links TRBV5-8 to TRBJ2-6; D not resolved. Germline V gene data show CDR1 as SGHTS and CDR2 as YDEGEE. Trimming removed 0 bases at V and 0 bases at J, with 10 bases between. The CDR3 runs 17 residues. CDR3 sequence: CASSLVLLVSGANVLTF. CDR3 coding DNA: TGTGCCAGCAGCTTGGTACTCCTAGTCTCTGGGGCCAACGTCCTGACTTTC.

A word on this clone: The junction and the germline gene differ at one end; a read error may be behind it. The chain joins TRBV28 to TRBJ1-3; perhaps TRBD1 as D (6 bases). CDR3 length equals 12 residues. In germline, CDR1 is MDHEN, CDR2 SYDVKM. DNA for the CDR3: TGTGCCAGCAGTTTTCCCCTAACAGGGTACCATTTT. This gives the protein CASSFPLTGYHF.

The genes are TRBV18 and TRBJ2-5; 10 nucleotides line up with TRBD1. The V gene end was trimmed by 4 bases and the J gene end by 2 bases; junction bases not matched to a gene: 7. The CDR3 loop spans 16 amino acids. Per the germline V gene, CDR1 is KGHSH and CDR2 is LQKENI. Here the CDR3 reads CASSLDLDRGQETQYF. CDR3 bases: TGTGCCAGCTCACTCGACTTGGACAGGGGGCAAGAGACCCAGTACTTC.

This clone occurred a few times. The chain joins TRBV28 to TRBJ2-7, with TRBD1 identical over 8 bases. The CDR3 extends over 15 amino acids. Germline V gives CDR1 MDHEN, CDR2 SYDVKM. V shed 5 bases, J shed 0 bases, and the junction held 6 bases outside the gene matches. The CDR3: CASSRPGQASYEQYF. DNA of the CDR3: TGTGCCAGCAGTCGGCCGGGACAGGCCTCCTACGAGCAGTACTTC.

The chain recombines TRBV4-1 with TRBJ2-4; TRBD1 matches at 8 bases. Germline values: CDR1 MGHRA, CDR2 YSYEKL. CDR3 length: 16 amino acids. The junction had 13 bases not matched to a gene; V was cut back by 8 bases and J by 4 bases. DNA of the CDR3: TGCGCCAGCTCCCCCGCCTTAGGACAGGGTAAAAACATTCAGTACTTC. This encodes CASSPALGQGKNIQYF.

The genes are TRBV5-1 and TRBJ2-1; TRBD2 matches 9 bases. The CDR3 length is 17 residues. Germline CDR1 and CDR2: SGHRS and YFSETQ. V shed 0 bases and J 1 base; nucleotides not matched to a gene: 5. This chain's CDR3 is CASSLEPSGISYNEQFF. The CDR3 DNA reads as TGCGCCAGCAGCTTGGAACCTAGCGGGATTTCCTACAATGAGCAGTTCTTC.

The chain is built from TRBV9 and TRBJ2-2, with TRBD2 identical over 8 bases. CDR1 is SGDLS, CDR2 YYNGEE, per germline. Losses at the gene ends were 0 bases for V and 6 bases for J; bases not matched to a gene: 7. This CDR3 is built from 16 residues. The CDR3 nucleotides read TGTGCCAGCAGCGTAGAGGGGGGACTAGTGGCCGGGGAGCTGTTTTTT. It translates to CASSVEGGLVAGELFF.

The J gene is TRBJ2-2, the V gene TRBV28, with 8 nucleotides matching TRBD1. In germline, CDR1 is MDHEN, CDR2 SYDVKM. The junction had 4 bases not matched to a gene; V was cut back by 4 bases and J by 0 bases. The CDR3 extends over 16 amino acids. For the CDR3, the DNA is TGTGCCAGCAGTTCCGGGACAGGTTCGAACACCGGGGAGCTGTTTTTT. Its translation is CASSSGTGSNTGELFF.

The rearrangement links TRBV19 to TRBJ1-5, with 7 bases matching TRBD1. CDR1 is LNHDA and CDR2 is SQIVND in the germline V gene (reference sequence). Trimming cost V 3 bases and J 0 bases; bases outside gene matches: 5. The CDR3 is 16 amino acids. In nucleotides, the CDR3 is TGTGCCAGTAGTATCCAGGGGGGATATAGCAATCAGCCCCAGCATTTT. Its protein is CASSIQGGYSNQPQHF.

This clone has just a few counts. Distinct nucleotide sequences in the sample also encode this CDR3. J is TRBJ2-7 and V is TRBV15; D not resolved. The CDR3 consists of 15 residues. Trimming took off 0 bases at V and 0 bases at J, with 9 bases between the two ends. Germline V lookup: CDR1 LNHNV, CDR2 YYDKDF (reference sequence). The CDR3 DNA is TGTGCCACCAGCAGAGATCTAGACCGCTCCTACGAGCAGTACTTC. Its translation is CATSRDLDRSYEQYF. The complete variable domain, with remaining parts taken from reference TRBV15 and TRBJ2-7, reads DAMVIQNPRYQVTQFGKPVTLSCSQTLNHNVMYWYQQKSSQAPKLLFHYYDKDFNNEADTPDNFQSRRPNTSFCFLDIRSPGLGDTAMYLCATSRDLDRSYEQYFGPGTRLTVT.

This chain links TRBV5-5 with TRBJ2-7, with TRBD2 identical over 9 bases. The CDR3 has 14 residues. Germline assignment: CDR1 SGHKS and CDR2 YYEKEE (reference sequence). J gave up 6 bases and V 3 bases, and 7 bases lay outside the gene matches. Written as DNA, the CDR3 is TGTGCCAGCAGCTCCGGGACTAGCCGACCCGAGCAGTACTTC. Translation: CASSSGTSRPEQYF.

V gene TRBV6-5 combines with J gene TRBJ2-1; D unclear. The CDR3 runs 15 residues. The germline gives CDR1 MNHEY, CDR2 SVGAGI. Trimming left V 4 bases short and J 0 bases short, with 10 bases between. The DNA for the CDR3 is TGTGCCAGCAGTTTAGATCTAAACTCCTACAATGAGCAGTTCTTC. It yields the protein CASSLDLNSYNEQFF.

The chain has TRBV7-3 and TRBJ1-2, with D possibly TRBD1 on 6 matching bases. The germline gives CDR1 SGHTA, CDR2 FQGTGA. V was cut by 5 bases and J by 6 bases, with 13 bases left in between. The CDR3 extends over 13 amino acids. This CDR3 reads CASSPGGPNGYTF. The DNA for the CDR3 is TGTGCCAGCAGCCCCGGGGGGCCCAATGGCTACACCTTC.

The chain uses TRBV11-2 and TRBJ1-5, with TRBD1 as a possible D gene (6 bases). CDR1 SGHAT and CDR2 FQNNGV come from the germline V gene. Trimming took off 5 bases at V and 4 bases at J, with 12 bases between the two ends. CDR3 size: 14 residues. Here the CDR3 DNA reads TGTGCCAGCAGCCCGGGGACATCTAATCAGCCCCAGCATTTT. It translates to CASSPGTSNQPQHF.

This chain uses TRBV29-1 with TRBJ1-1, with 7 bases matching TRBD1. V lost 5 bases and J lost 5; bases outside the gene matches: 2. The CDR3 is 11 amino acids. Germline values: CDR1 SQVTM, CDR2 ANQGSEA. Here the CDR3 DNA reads TGCAGCGTTCACAGGGGAACTGAAGCTTTCTTT. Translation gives CSVHRGTEAFF.

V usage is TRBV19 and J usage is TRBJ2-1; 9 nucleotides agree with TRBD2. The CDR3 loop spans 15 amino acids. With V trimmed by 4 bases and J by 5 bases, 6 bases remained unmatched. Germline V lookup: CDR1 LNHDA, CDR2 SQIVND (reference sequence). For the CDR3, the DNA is TGTGCCAGTAGTACCGGACTAGCGTCTCACAATGAGCAGTTCTTC. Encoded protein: CASSTGLASHNEQFF.

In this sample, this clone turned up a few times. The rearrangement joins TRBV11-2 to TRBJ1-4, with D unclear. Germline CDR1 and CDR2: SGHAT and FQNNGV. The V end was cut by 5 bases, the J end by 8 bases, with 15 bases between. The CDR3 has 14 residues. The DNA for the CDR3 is TGTGCCAGCAGCCCAGGTCGCAGCAGGGAAAAACTGTTTTTT. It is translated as CASSPGRSREKLFF.

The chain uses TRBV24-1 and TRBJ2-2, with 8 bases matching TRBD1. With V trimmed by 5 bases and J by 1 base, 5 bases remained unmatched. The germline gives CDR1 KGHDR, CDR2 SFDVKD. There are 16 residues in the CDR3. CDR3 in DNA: TGTGCCACCAGTGTAACAGGGGGATGGAACACCGGGGAGCTGTTTTTT. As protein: CATSVTGGWNTGELFF.

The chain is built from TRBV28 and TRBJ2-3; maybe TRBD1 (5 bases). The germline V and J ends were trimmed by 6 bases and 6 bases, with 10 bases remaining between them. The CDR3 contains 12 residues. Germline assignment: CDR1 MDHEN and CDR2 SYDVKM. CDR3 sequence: CASSLQEDTQYF. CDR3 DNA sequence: TGTGCCAGCAGCCTACAGGAGGATACGCAGTATTTT.

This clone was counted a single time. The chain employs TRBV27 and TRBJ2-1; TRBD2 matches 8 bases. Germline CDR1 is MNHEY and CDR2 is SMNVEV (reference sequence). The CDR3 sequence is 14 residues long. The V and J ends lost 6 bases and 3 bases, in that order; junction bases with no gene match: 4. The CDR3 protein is CASRKAGGYNEQFF. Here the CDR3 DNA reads TGTGCCAGCAGGAAGGCGGGGGGCTACAATGAGCAGTTCTTC.

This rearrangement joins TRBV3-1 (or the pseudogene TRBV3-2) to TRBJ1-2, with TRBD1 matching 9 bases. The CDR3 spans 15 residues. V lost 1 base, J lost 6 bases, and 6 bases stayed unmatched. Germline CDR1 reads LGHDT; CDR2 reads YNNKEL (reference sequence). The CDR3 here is CASSQGFGQGNGYTF. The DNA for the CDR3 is TGTGCCAGCAGCCAAGGTTTCGGACAGGGGAATGGCTACACCTTC.

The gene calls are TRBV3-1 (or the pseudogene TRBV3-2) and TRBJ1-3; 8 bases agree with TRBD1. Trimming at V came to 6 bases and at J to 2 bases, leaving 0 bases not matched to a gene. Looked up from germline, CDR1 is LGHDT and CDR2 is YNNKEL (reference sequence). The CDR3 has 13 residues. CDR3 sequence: CASRQGAGNTIYF. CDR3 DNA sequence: TGTGCCAGCAGACAGGGGGCTGGAAACACCATATATTTT.

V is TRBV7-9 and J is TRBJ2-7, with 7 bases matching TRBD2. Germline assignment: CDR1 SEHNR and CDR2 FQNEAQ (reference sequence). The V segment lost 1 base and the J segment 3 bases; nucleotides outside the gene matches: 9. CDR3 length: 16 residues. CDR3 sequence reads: CASSLGQAGHDYEQYF. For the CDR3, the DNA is TGTGCCAGCAGCTTAGGGCAAGCGGGGCACGACTACGAGCAGTACTTC.

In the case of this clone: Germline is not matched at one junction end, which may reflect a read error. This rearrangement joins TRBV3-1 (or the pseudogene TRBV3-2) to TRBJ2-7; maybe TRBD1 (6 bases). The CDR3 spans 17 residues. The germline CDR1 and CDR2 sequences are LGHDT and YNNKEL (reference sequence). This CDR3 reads CASSQGWGRQNPHEQHF. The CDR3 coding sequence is TGTGCCAGCAGCCAGGGGTGGGGGCGGCAGAACCCCCACGAGCAGCACTTC.

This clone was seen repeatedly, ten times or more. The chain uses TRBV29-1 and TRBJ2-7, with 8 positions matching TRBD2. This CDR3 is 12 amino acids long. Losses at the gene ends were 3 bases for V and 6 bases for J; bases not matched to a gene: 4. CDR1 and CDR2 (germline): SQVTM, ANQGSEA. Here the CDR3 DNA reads TGCAGCGTTGACTCGGGAGGGTCCGAGCAGTACTTC. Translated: CSVDSGGSEQYF.

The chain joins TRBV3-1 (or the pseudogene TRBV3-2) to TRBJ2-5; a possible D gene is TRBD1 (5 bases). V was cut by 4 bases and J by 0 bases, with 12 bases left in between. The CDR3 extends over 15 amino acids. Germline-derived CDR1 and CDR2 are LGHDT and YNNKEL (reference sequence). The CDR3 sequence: CASSPPGSNQETQYF. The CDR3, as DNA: TGTGCCAGCAGCCCCCCAGGGTCCAACCAAGAGACCCAGTACTTC.

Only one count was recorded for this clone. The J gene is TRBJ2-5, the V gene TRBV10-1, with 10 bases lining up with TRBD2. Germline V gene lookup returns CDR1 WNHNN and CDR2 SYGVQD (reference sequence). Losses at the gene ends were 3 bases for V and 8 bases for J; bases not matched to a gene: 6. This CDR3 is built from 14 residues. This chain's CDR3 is CASSDTSGKRTQYF. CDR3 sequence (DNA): TGCGCCAGCAGTGATACTAGCGGGAAGAGAACCCAGTACTTC.